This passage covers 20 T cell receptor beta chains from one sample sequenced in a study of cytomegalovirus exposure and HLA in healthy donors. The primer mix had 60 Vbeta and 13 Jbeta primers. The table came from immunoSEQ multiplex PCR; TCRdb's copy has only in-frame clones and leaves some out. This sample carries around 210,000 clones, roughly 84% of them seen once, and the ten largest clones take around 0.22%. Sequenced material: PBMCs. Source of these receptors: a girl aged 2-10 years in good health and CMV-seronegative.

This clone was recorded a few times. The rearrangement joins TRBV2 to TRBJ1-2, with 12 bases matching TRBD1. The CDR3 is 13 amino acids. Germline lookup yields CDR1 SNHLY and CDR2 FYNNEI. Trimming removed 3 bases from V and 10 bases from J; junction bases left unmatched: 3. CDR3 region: CASSDLGQGAYTF. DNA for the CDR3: TGTGCCAGCAGTGATCTGGGACAGGGGGCCTACACCTTC.

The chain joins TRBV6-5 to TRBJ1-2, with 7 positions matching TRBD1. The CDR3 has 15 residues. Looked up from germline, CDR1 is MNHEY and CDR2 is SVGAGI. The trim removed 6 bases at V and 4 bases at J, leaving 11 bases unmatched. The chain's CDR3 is CASSPTGALPYGYTF. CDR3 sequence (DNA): TGTGCCAGCAGCCCCACAGGGGCCCTTCCCTATGGCTACACCTTC.

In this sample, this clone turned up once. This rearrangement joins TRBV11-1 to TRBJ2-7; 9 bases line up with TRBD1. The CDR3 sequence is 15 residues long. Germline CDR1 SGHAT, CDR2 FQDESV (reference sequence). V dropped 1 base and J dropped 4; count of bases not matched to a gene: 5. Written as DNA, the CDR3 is TGTGCCAGCAGCTTAGTTGGGACAGGGCTGTACGAGCAGTACTTC. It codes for CASSLVGTGLYEQYF.

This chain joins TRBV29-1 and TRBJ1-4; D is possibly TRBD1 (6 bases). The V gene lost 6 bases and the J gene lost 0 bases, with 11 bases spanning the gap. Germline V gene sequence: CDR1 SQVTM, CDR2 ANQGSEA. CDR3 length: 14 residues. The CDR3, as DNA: TGCAGCGTCAGGGGAATGGCAACTAATGAAAAACTGTTTTTT. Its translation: CSVRGMATNEKLFF.

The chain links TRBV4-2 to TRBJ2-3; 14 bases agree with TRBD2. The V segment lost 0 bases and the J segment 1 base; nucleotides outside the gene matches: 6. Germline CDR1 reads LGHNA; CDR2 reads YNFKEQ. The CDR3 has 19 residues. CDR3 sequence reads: CASSQDPGTSGGGTDTQYF. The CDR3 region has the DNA TGTGCCAGCAGCCAAGATCCCGGGACTAGCGGGGGAGGCACAGATACGCAGTATTTT.

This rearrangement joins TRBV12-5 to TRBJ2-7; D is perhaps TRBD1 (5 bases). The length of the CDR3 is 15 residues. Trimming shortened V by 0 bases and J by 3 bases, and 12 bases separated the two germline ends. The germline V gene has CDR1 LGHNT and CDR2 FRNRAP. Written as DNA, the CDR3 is TGTGCTAGTGGTTTGGTTGGCAGGGCAAACTACGAGCAGTACTTC. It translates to CASGLVGRANYEQYF.

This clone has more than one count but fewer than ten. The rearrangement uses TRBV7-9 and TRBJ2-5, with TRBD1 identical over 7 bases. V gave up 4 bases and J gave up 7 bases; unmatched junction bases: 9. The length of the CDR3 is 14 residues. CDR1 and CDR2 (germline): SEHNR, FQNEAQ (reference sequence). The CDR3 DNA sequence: TGTGCCAGCAGCTCCACAGGGGTGGTTGTGACCCAGTACTTC. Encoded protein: CASSSTGVVVTQYF.

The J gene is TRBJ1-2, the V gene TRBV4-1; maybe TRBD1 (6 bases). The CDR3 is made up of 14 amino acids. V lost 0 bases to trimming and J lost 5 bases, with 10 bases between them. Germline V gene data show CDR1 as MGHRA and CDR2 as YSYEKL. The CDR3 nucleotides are TGCGCCAGCAGCCAAGATGTTACAGGGTATGGCTACACCTTC. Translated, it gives CASSQDVTGYGYTF.

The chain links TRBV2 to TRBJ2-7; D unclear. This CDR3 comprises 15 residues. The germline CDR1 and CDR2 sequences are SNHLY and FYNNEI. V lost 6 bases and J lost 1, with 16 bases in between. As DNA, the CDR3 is TGTGCCAGCAGGAGTATTATCGTTGGTTCCTACGAGCAGTACTTC. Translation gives CASRSIIVGSYEQYF. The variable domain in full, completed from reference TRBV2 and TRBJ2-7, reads EPEVTQTPSHQVTQMGQEVILRCVPISNHLYFYWYRQILGQKVEFLVSFYNNEISEKSEIFDDQFSVERPDGSNFTLKIRSTKLEDSAMYFCASRSIIVGSYEQYFGPGTRLTVT.

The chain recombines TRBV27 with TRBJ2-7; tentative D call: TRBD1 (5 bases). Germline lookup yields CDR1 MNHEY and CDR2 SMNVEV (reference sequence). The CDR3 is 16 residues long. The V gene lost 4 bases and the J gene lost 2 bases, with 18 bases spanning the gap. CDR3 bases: TGTGCCAGCAGTTCGCGACAGCGAGGTACCACCTACGAGCAGTACTTC. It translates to CASSSRQRGTTYEQYF.

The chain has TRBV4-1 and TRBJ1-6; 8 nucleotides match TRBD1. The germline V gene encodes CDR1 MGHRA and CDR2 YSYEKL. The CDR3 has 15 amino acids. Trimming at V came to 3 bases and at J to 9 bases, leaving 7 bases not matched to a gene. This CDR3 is CASSQNRGTASPLHF. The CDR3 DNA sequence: TGCGCCAGCAGCCAGAACAGGGGGACGGCTTCACCCCTCCACTTT.

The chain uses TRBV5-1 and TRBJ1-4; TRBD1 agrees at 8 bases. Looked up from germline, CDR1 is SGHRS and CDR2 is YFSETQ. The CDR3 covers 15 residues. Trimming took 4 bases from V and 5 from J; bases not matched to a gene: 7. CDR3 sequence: CASSGGDRPNEKLFF. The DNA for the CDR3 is TGCGCCAGCAGCGGCGGGGACAGGCCCAATGAAAAACTGTTTTTT.

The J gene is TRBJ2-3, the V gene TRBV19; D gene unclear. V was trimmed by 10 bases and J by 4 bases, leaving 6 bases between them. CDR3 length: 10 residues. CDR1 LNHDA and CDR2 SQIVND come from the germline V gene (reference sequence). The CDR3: CATGPDTQYF. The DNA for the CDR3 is TGTGCCACGGGTCCAGATACGCAGTATTTT.

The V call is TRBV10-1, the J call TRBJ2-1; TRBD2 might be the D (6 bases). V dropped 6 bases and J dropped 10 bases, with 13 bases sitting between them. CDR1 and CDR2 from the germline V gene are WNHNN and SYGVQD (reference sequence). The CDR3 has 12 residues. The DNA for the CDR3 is TGCGCCAGCAGGGGGGGAGGAGGGGAGCAGTTCTTC. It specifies CASRGGGGEQFF.

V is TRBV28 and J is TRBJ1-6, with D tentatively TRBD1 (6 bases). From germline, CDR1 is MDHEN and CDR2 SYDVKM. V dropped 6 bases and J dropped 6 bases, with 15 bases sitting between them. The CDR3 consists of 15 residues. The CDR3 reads CASRGTGMGNSPLHF. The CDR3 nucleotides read TGTGCCAGCAGAGGTACAGGGATGGGTAATTCACCCCTCCACTTT.

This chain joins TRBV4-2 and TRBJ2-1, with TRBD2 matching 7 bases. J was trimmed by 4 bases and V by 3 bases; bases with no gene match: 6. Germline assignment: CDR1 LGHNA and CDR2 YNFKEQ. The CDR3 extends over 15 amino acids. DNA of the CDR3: TGTGCCAGCAGCCACTCTAGCGGAAGTTACAATGAGCAGTTCTTC. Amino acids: CASSHSSGSYNEQFF.

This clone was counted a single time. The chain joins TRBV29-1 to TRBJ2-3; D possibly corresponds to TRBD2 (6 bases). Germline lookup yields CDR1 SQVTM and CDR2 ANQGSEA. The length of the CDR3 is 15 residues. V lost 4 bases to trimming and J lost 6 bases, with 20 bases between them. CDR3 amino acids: CSVVRQPGSGDTQYF. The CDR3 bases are TGCAGCGTTGTGAGGCAACCGGGGAGCGGGGATACGCAGTATTTT.

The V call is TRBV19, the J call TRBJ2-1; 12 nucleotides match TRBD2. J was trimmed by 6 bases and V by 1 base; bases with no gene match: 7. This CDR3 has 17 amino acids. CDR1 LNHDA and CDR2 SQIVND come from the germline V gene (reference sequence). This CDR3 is CASSIAHLAGGVNEQFF. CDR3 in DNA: TGTGCCAGTAGTATAGCCCACCTAGCGGGAGGGGTCAATGAGCAGTTCTTC.

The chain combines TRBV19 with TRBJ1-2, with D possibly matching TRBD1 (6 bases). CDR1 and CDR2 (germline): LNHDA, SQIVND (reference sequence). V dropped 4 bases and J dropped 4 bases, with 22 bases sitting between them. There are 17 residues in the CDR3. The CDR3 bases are TGTGCCAGTAGTAATCCTTCCGGACAGCTAAGCCCCTATGGCTACACCTTC. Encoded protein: CASSNPSGQLSPYGYTF.

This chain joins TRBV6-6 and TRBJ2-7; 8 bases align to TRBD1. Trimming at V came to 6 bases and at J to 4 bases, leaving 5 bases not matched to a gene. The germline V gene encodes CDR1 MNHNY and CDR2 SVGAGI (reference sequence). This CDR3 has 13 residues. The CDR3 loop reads CASSRDRPYEQYF. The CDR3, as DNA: TGTGCCAGCAGCCGGGACAGGCCTTACGAGCAGTACTTC.